The clone carrying this TCR beta chain appeared a few times. Its cognate antigen is unknown. Amplification of TCR beta CDR3 regions was performed using RNA transcripts as template. The study used the HTBI primer set for a first-round RT-PCR of the TCR CDR3. TCRdb recomputed calls from the multiplex PCR reads with MiXCR, one row per CDR3 protein. Among about 570,000 distinct CDR3 sequences listed, under 60% were seen once. These data come from a study of T cells in Graves' hyperthyroidism and ophthalmopathy. Whole-study results and caveats: Model predictions of ophthalmopathy came a median approximately 6.2 months before onset. Blood also showed most of the thyroid clonotypes that were expanded above 0.001.

A patient was excluded if there was uncontrolled infection, other autoimmune disease, pregnancy or lactation. Thyroid ultrasound, orbital computed tomography, clinical symptoms, and serum thyroxine and TRAb underpinned diagnoses. The sequenced material came from peripheral blood or thyroid tissue (not recorded which). The source of this sequence is an adult woman with Graves' disease, either hyperthyroidism or ophthalmopathy (not recorded which).

The CDR3 sequence is CASSLALWEETQYF. CDR3 DNA sequence: TGTGCCAGCAGCTTAGCGCTCTGGGAGGAGACCCAGTACTTC. This chain connects TRBV7-2 to TRBJ2-5, with D possibly TRBD2 on 5 matching bases. The V and J ends lost 0 bases and 5 bases respectively, with 10 bases between them. Germline V gives CDR1 SGHTA, CDR2 FQGNSA. The CDR3 length is 14 residues.